This TCR beta chain was recovered during a study of graft-versus-host responses after intestinal transplantation. Broader study findings: Investigators detected GvH clones in recipient marrow, with some emerging earlier in ileum or blood.

The repertoire was sequenced with immunoSEQ multiplex PCR; TCRdb's copy has only in-frame clones and lacks some. The data hold around 110,000 clones, with roughly 90% observed a single time. Comments on this clone: The target antigen is unknown.

The CDR3 contains 13 residues. Germline-derived CDR1 and CDR2 are SGHDT and YYEEEE. Trimming left V 1 base short and J 1 base short, with 6 bases between. The sample here was unstimulated CD4+ T cells sorted from spleen or lymph node cells, taken before transplant. V and J are TRBV5-6 and TRBJ2-7; D gene unclear. The clonotype was recovered from a human donor who was the organ donor for an intestinal transplant. The CDR3 DNA sequence: TGTGCCAGCAGCTTGATTGGTTCCTACGAGCAGTACTTC. This sequence encodes CASSLIGSYEQYF.